Below are 32 T cell receptor beta chains sequenced from a single sample in a study of cytomegalovirus exposure and HLA in healthy donors. Using immunoSEQ multiplex PCR, the repertoire was profiled, and TCRdb retains in-frame clones only, with some absent. The table includes about 140,000 clones, approximately 87% detected once. The sequenced sample was PBMCs. These receptors originate from a man between 18 and 35 years old in good health and CMV-seronegative.

The chain has TRBV7-9 and TRBJ1-2; 7 bases line up with TRBD1. CDR3 length equals 13 residues. V dropped 5 bases and J dropped 7; count of bases not matched to a gene: 7. Germline CDR1 and CDR2: SEHNR and FQNEAQ (reference sequence). The CDR3 DNA sequence: TGTGCCAGCAGCCTGGACAGGTGGGGTGGCTACACCTTC. It yields the protein CASSLDRWGGYTF.

This chain joins TRBV4-1 and TRBJ1-2, with D unclear. This CDR3 is 14 amino acids long. Germline V gene sequence: CDR1 MGHRA, CDR2 YSYEKL. Between the trimmed V and J ends, which lost 0 bases and 4 bases, there was a span of 9 bases. The CDR3 spells CASSQDSRGYGYTF. CDR3 nucleotides: TGCGCCAGCAGCCAAGATTCTCGGGGCTATGGCTACACCTTC.

This clone was counted a single time. V usage is TRBV29-1 and J usage is TRBJ2-7, with 7 bases aligning to TRBD1. The CDR3 has 14 residues. Germline assignment: CDR1 SQVTM and CDR2 ANQGSEA. V shed 1 base, J shed 4 bases, and the junction held 7 bases outside the gene matches. The CDR3 here is CSVEGDSPKYEQYF. CDR3 sequence (DNA): TGCAGCGTTGAAGGGGACAGTCCTAAATACGAGCAGTACTTC.

The J gene is TRBJ1-5, the V gene TRBV19; possible D gene TRBD1, 5 bases. Germline loops: CDR1 LNHDA, CDR2 SQIVND (reference sequence). V gave up 7 bases and J gave up 7 bases, with 20 bases separating them. The CDR3 is made up of 15 amino acids. The CDR3: CASTPDPGIGQPQHF. The DNA for the CDR3 is TGTGCCAGTACCCCGGACCCAGGGATAGGGCAGCCCCAGCATTTT. Full variable domain (rest looked up from reference TRBV19 and TRBJ1-5): DGGITQSPKYLFRKEGQNVTLSCEQNLNHDAMYWYRQDPGQGLRLIYYSQIVNDFQKGDIAEGYSVSREKKESFPLTVTSAQKNPTAFYLCASTPDPGIGQPQHFGDGTRLSIL.

The chain joins TRBV19 to TRBJ1-5, with a possible D match to TRBD1 (6 bases). The CDR3 runs to 14 residues. Germline-derived CDR1 and CDR2 are LNHDA and SQIVND (reference sequence). V lost 6 bases and J 5 bases, leaving 14 bases between the germline ends. CDR3 coding DNA: TGTGCCAGTAGCCTACAGGGAGGGGATCAGCCCCAGCATTTT. Its protein is CASSLQGGDQPQHF. Complete variable domain (other parts from reference TRBV19 and TRBJ1-5): DGGITQSPKYLFRKEGQNVTLSCEQNLNHDAMYWYRQDPGQGLRLIYYSQIVNDFQKGDIAEGYSVSREKKESFPLTVTSAQKNPTAFYLCASSLQGGDQPQHFGDGTRLSIL.

The J gene is TRBJ2-3, the V gene TRBV5-1; D is unresolved. The CDR3 consists of 12 residues. V lost 4 bases, J lost 2 bases, and 5 bases lay in between. Germline V CDR1 and CDR2: SGHRS, YFSETQ. CDR3 sequence (DNA): TGCGCCAGCAGCAGAGACACAGATACGCAGTATTTT. Its protein product is CASSRDTDTQYF.

In this sample, this clone turned up once. The CDR3 region is CASSPLGQGGFTDTQYF. DNA for the CDR3: TGTGCCAGCTCACCGTTGGGACAGGGGGGATTCACAGATACGCAGTATTTT. This chain joins TRBV18 and TRBJ2-3; 11 bases map to TRBD1. V lost 3 bases, J lost 2 bases, and 7 bases stayed unmatched. The CDR3 runs 17 residues. Germline-derived CDR1 and CDR2 are KGHSH and LQKENI. The whole variable domain, remainder taken from reference TRBV18 and TRBJ2-3, is NAGVMQNPRHLVRRRGQEARLRCSPMKGHSHVYWYRQLPEEGLKFMVYLQKENIIDESGMPKERFSAEFPKEGPSILRIQQVVRGDSAAYFCASSPLGQGGFTDTQYFGPGTRLTVL.

The chain uses TRBV5-1 and TRBJ2-1; the match to TRBD2 covers 9 bases. The CDR3 is made up of 17 amino acids. Germline values: CDR1 SGHRS, CDR2 YFSETQ. Trimming at V came to 0 bases and at J to 8 bases, leaving 12 bases not matched to a gene. In DNA form, the CDR3 reads TGCGCCAGCAGCTTGGTGACAGTAGCGGGAGTCTTCTATGAGCAGTTCTTC. As protein: CASSLVTVAGVFYEQFF.

V is TRBV11-2 and J is TRBJ2-7; the D gene is possibly TRBD2 (6 bases). The CDR3 spans 14 residues. The V end lost 1 base, the J end lost 2 bases, and 9 bases lay between the germline ends. Germline V lookup: CDR1 SGHAT, CDR2 FQNNGV. The CDR3 DNA is TGTGCCAGCAGCTTAGCCGCTAGCGCCTACGAGCAGTACTTC. It encodes CASSLAASAYEQYF.

The V and J genes are TRBV18 and TRBJ1-5; D is uncertain. Germline CDR1 is KGHSH and CDR2 is LQKENI. The V end was cut by 3 bases, the J end by 0 bases, with 6 bases between. CDR3 length: 14 residues. The CDR3: CASSPSDSNQPQHF. CDR3 DNA sequence: TGTGCCAGCTCACCCTCAGATAGCAATCAGCCCCAGCATTTT.

The gene calls are TRBV5-1 and TRBJ1-1; the D is unclear. Trimming left V 3 bases short and J 3 bases short, with 12 bases between. This CDR3 is 14 amino acids long. Germline values: CDR1 SGHRS, CDR2 YFSETQ. CDR3 nucleotides: TGCGCCAGCAGCTCCGGCTGGAGGGACACTGAAGCTTTCTTT. The encoded protein is CASSSGWRDTEAFF.

The chain uses TRBV10-3 and TRBJ2-7; TRBD1 agrees at 7 bases. CDR1 is ENHRY and CDR2 is SYGVKD in the germline V gene. J gave up 6 bases and V 3 bases, and 2 bases lay outside the gene matches. This CDR3 has 12 residues. CDR3 residues: CAISDNRGEQYF. The CDR3 nucleotides read TGTGCCATCAGTGATAACAGGGGCGAGCAGTACTTC.

CDR3 residues: CASSAGRGDGYTF. The CDR3 DNA reads TGTGCCAGCAGCGCGGGCAGGGGTGATGGCTACACCTTC. The gene calls are TRBV7-2 and TRBJ1-2, with D possibly being TRBD1 (6 bases). The CDR3 contains 13 residues. V shed 5 bases and J shed 6 bases, with 13 bases lying between them. Per germline, CDR1 SGHTA and CDR2 FQGNSA.

The rearrangement links TRBV6-5 to TRBJ2-7, with 9 bases identical to TRBD2. The germline gives CDR1 MNHEY, CDR2 SVGAGI. The CDR3 consists of 13 residues. V lost 6 bases, J lost 5 bases, and 5 bases stayed unmatched. CDR3 coding DNA: TGTGCCAGCAGATGGACTAGCGAAGACGAGCAGTACTTC. It encodes CASRWTSEDEQYF.

The chain uses TRBV5-1 and TRBJ2-1; 12 bases line up with TRBD2. Germline lookup yields CDR1 SGHRS and CDR2 YFSETQ. V shed 1 base and J 0 bases; nucleotides not matched to a gene: 8. The length of the CDR3 is 19 residues. The CDR3: CASSLSGLAGTSSYNEQFF. DNA for the CDR3: TGCGCCAGCAGCTTGAGCGGACTAGCGGGGACGAGCTCCTACAATGAGCAGTTCTTC.

The chain carries TRBV2 and TRBJ1-2; perhaps TRBD1 as D (6 bases). V was trimmed by 7 bases and J by 4 bases, leaving 16 bases between them. Germline V gene data show CDR1 as SNHLY and CDR2 as FYNNEI. CDR3 length equals 14 residues. CDR3 DNA sequence: TGTGCCAGCAAAGGGGGGGTCACCTTCTATGGCTACACCTTC. The encoded protein is CASKGGVTFYGYTF.

This clone occurred once. The J gene is TRBJ2-2, the V gene TRBV4-1, with TRBD2 matching over 7 bases. CDR1 and CDR2 from the germline V gene are MGHRA and YSYEKL. The CDR3 has 16 residues. V was clipped by 0 bases and J by 3 bases; unmatched bases: 4. CDR3 residues: CASSQEGGGYTGELFF. DNA of the CDR3: TGCGCCAGCAGCCAAGAAGGCGGGGGATACACCGGGGAGCTGTTTTTT.

The chain uses TRBV9 and TRBJ2-2; D unresolved. The CDR3 extends over 11 amino acids. CDR1 is SGDLS, CDR2 YYNGEE, per germline. V shed 4 bases and J shed 5 bases, with 3 bases lying between them. CDR3 loop: CASSLTGELFF. For the CDR3, the DNA is TGTGCCAGCAGCCTGACCGGGGAGCTGTTTTTT.

The V gene is TRBV27, the J gene TRBJ2-7, with 8 bases matching TRBD1. Germline V gives CDR1 MNHEY, CDR2 SMNVEV (reference sequence). This CDR3 has 16 residues. V was clipped by 5 bases and J by 1 base; unmatched bases: 10. The CDR3 loop is CASSPSQGALSYEQYF. CDR3 in DNA: TGTGCCAGCAGTCCATCCCAGGGGGCGCTTTCCTACGAGCAGTACTTC.

This chain uses TRBV27 with TRBJ2-3; 8 positions agree with TRBD2. This CDR3 is built from 15 residues. Germline CDR1 is MNHEY and CDR2 is SMNVEV (reference sequence). V lost 3 bases to trimming and J lost 3 bases; unmatched junction nucleotides: 5. The CDR3 DNA reads TGTGCCAGCAGTTTCGGGAGGGTCTGGACAGATACGCAGTATTTT. Protein product: CASSFGRVWTDTQYF.

V usage is TRBV19 and J usage is TRBJ1-5, with D possibly matching TRBD1 (5 bases). V was trimmed by 3 bases and J by 6 bases, leaving 15 bases between them. In germline, CDR1 is LNHDA, CDR2 SQIVND (reference sequence). This CDR3 comprises 15 residues. CDR3 nucleotides: TGTGCCAGTAGTATCGCAGGGCAATCTGGTCAGCCCCAGCATTTT. This gives the protein CASSIAGQSGQPQHF.

V usage is TRBV5-1 and J usage is TRBJ2-7; TRBD1 matches 8 bases. This CDR3 contains 15 residues. Trimming at V came to 1 base and at J to 4 bases, leaving 7 bases not matched to a gene. Germline assignment: CDR1 SGHRS and CDR2 YFSETQ. CDR3 in DNA: TGCGCCAGCAGCTTGAAGCCAGGGGGCGTGTACGAGCAGTACTTC. Translated, it gives CASSLKPGGVYEQYF.

The rearrangement uses TRBV9 and TRBJ2-1, with 9 bases lining up with TRBD1. CDR1 and CDR2 (germline): SGDLS, YYNGEE. With 2 bases clipped from V and 2 bases from J, the junction kept 2 bases outside the gene matches. The CDR3 is made up of 15 amino acids. CDR3 amino acids: CASSVTGGAYNEQFF. The CDR3 DNA is TGTGCCAGCAGCGTTACAGGGGGCGCCTACAATGAGCAGTTCTTC.

The rearrangement uses TRBV19 and TRBJ2-7; 9 bases align to TRBD1. The V and J ends lost 7 bases and 3 bases, in that order; junction bases with no gene match: 10. The CDR3 consists of 15 residues. Germline V gives CDR1 LNHDA, CDR2 SQIVND (reference sequence). The CDR3 DNA reads as TGTGCCAGTACCCCGGGACAGGGTGGACGCTACGAGCAGTACTTC. Amino acids: CASTPGQGGRYEQYF. Using reference TRBV19 and TRBJ2-7 for the parts outside the CDR3, the full variable domain is DGGITQSPKYLFRKEGQNVTLSCEQNLNHDAMYWYRQDPGQGLRLIYYSQIVNDFQKGDIAEGYSVSREKKESFPLTVTSAQKNPTAFYLCASTPGQGGRYEQYFGPGTRLTVT.

V and J are TRBV27 and TRBJ1-2; maybe TRBD1 (5 bases). From germline, CDR1 is MNHEY and CDR2 SMNVEV (reference sequence). Trimming cost V 3 bases and J 4 bases, with 21 bases left between them. The CDR3 extends over 17 amino acids. The chain's CDR3 is CASSFSTINRTFYGYTF. CDR3 bases: TGTGCCAGCAGTTTCTCTACGATTAACAGGACCTTCTATGGCTACACCTTC.

This clone was found a few times. This chain links TRBV12-2 with TRBJ1-2; the table calls TRBD1, which could not be checked here. TRBV12-2 is listed as a pseudogene. This CDR3 is 16 amino acids long. The CDR3 DNA reads as TGTGCAAGTCGCTTAGGTCACACAGGGGGCTGGAATGGCTACACCTTC. Residues: CASRLGHTGGWNGYTF.

The V and J genes are TRBV9 and TRBJ2-3; D unclear. The V and J ends lost 4 bases and 2 bases respectively, with 14 bases between them. CDR1 is SGDLS, CDR2 YYNGEE, per germline. This CDR3 contains 15 residues. The CDR3 DNA follows: TGTGCCAGCAGCATGACTCCTGCCCCCACAGATACGCAGTATTTT. The encoded protein is CASSMTPAPTDTQYF.

The genes are TRBV28 and TRBJ2-5; a weak D match, TRBD2 (6 bases). V lost 7 bases and J 5 bases, leaving 20 bases between the germline ends. Germline-derived CDR1 and CDR2 are MDHEN and SYDVKM. This CDR3 comprises 15 residues. The DNA of the CDR3 is TGTGCCAGCACCGTCCGGTCGGGAGTCTGGGAGACCCAGTACTTC. Its protein product is CASTVRSGVWETQYF.

The chain employs TRBV6-5 and TRBJ2-7; no firm D call. The germline V gene encodes CDR1 MNHEY and CDR2 SVGAGI. V gave up 2 bases and J gave up 7 bases, with 15 bases separating them. CDR3 length equals 14 residues. The DNA of the CDR3 is TGTGCCAGCAGTTACGTGGGCAGTTTCGGAGAGCAGTACTTC. It encodes CASSYVGSFGEQYF.

The chain uses TRBV27 and TRBJ1-5, with D possibly being TRBD1 (5 bases). The CDR3 is made up of 17 amino acids. The V and J ends lost 0 bases and 0 bases respectively, with 12 bases between them. CDR1 and CDR2 (germline): MNHEY, SMNVEV (reference sequence). The CDR3 is CASSLSGDSYSNQPQHF. As DNA, the CDR3 is TGTGCCAGCAGTTTATCAGGTGACAGCTATAGCAATCAGCCCCAGCATTTT.

The V call is TRBV19, the J call TRBJ1-5; D is uncertain. Germline-derived CDR1 and CDR2 are LNHDA and SQIVND (reference sequence). Trimming stripped 3 bases from V and 3 bases from J, with 6 bases between. The CDR3 is 13 amino acids. In DNA form, the CDR3 reads TGTGCCAGTAGTATGGCGGTCAATCAGCCCCAGCATTTT. Amino acid sequence: CASSMAVNQPQHF.

This chain links TRBV15 with TRBJ2-5; D is possibly TRBD2 (5 bases). Germline-derived CDR1 and CDR2 are LNHNV and YYDKDF (reference sequence). The CDR3 is 18 amino acids. V shed 4 bases and J shed 2 bases, with 23 bases lying between them. CDR3 coding DNA: TGTGCCACCAGCAATTTGGGGAAGCCGGGGAGCTATCAAGAGACCCAGTACTTC. It is translated as CATSNLGKPGSYQETQYF.